Listed here are 28 T cell receptor beta chains from one sample, sequenced in a study of blood T cells in healthy people across ages. A sample-barcoded 5' primer and a J-beta primer mix were used in a second PCR of roughly 7 to 12 cycles. A single record per CDR3 protein comes from TCRdb applying MiXCR to the 5' RACE reads. Counted here are nearly 800,000 distinct CDR3 sequences, approximately 53% occurring once; the ten biggest clones make up roughly 25%. The source material was blood. The receptors here all came from a man aged 40-49 years in good health.

This clonotype was seen more than once but under ten times. This CDR3 is CSVGQPNTEAFF. As DNA, the CDR3 is TGCAGCGTTGGGCAGCCGAACACTGAAGCTTTCTTT. The chain couples TRBV29-1 to TRBJ1-1; D is uncertain. Trimming removed 4 bases at V and 1 base at J, with 7 bases between. Germline V lookup: CDR1 SQVTM, CDR2 ANQGSEA. This CDR3 has 12 residues. The variable domain in full, completed from reference TRBV29-1 and TRBJ1-1, reads SAVISQKPSRDICQRGTSLTIQCQVDSQVTMMFWYRQQPGQSLTLIATANQGSEATYESGFVIDKFPISRPNLTFSTLTVSNMSPEDSSIYLCSVGQPNTEAFFGQGTRLTVV.

As concerns this clonotype: The junction and the germline gene differ at one end; a read error may be behind it. The chain combines TRBV14 with TRBJ2-1; D is ambiguous. The CDR3 has 15 amino acids. CDR1 is SGHDN and CDR2 is FVKESK in the germline V gene. The CDR3 nucleotides read TGTGCCAGCAGTCAAGTTCGGCAGAATTACAATGAGCAGTTCTTC. Protein: CASSQVRQNYNEQFF.

CDR3 sequence: CATSDAGTGVYGYTF. In DNA form, the CDR3 reads TGTGCCACCAGTGATGCCGGGACAGGGGTGTATGGCTACACCTTC. The chain carries TRBV24-1 and TRBJ1-2; 10 nucleotides line up with TRBD1. CDR1 KGHDR and CDR2 SFDVKD come from the germline V gene. The CDR3 runs 15 residues. Trimming cost V 3 bases and J 5 bases; bases outside gene matches: 5.

CDR3 amino acids: CSGTTSTGNQPQHF. The CDR3 coding sequence is TGCAGTGGCACGACCAGTACGGGAAATCAGCCCCAGCATTTT. The chain couples TRBV20-1 to TRBJ1-5, with unresolved D. Germline CDR1 reads DFQATT; CDR2 reads SNEGSKA (reference sequence). This CDR3 region has 14 residues. V lost 7 bases, J lost 4 bases, and 17 bases lay in between.

This sequence joins TRBV7-2 and TRBJ2-2, with a weak D call TRBD2 (5 bases). CDR1 is SGHTA and CDR2 is FQGNSA in the germline V gene. The CDR3 extends over 14 amino acids. The germline V and J ends were trimmed by 7 bases and 1 base, with 10 bases remaining between them. The chain's CDR3 is CASIGEGNTGELFF. The CDR3 coding sequence is TGTGCCAGCATCGGGGAAGGGAACACCGGGGAGCTGTTTTTT.

The V call is TRBV11-2, the J call TRBJ1-2; D is unclear. V lost 6 bases, J lost 6 bases, and 11 bases lay in between. There are 12 residues in the CDR3. Germline CDR1 reads SGHAT; CDR2 reads FQNNGV. In DNA form, the CDR3 reads TGTGCCAGCAGTGAACCATACGATGGCTACACCTTC. Its protein product is CASSEPYDGYTF.

The chain recombines TRBV7-2 with TRBJ2-1; D is undetermined. The CDR3 has 13 residues. CDR1 is SGHTA, CDR2 FQGNSA, per germline. The V gene lost 2 bases and the J gene lost 9 bases, with 11 bases spanning the gap. The CDR3 DNA reads TGTGCCAGCAGCTTACTTGCACGCAGTGAGCAGTTCTTC. Its protein is CASSLLARSEQFF.

The chain employs TRBV20-1 and TRBJ1-5; D is perhaps TRBD1 (6 bases). Germline-derived CDR1 and CDR2 are DFQATT and SNEGSKA (reference sequence). The V and J ends lost 1 base and 4 bases respectively, with 11 bases between them. The CDR3 sequence is 14 residues long. CDR3: CSARGTVVNQPQHF. The CDR3 nucleotides are TGCAGTGCTAGAGGGACAGTAGTTAATCAGCCCCAGCATTTT.

This clonotype was picked up a small number of times. The chain carries TRBV24-1 and TRBJ2-5; the D is unclear. Trimming took 2 bases from V and 5 from J, leaving 2 bases between them. The V gene's germline CDR1 is KGHDR and CDR2 SFDVKD. The CDR3 is 11 residues long. CDR3 nucleotides: TGTGCCACCAGTGATTGGGAGACCCAGTACTTC. It yields the protein CATSDWETQYF.

V and J are TRBV7-9 and TRBJ2-7; 9 bases are a match to TRBD1. This CDR3 comprises 16 residues. CDR1 and CDR2 (germline): SEHNR, FQNEAQ (reference sequence). The J segment lost 4 bases and the V segment lost 5 bases, leaving 12 bases of the junction unmatched. The DNA of the CDR3 is TGTGCCAGCAGCCCGGCGGAGGGACAGGGATTTTACGAGCAGTACTTC. Translated: CASSPAEGQGFYEQYF.

This clonotype has a single count. V is TRBV4-3 and J is TRBJ2-3; 7 nucleotides align to TRBD2. J lost 1 base, V lost 0 bases, and 13 bases had no gene match. The CDR3 is 19 amino acids. Germline V gives CDR1 LGHNA, CDR2 YSLEER. CDR3 loop: CASSQDNLGSGDRTDTQYF. The CDR3 nucleotides are TGCGCCAGCAGCCAAGATAACCTCGGCAGCGGGGACCGCACAGATACGCAGTATTTT.

CDR3 bases: TGTGCCAGCAGCTTAGCCTCTAGCGGGGGCCACGAGCAGTACTTC. This translates into CASSLASSGGHEQYF. This rearrangement joins TRBV7-2 to TRBJ2-7, with 10 positions matching TRBD2. V lost 0 bases to trimming and J lost 5 bases; unmatched junction nucleotides: 4. Germline values: CDR1 SGHTA, CDR2 FQGNSA. The CDR3 is 15 amino acids.

This chain uses TRBV6-5 with TRBJ2-6, with D perhaps matching TRBD2 (7 bases). The CDR3 covers 22 residues. The germline V and J ends were trimmed by 2 bases and 0 bases, with 26 bases remaining between them. Germline V lookup: CDR1 MNHEY, CDR2 SVGAGI. CDR3 sequence reads: CASSYTASGGHVTISGANVLTF. The CDR3 DNA sequence: TGTGCCAGCAGTTACACCGCTTCCGGGGGGCATGTAACCATCTCTGGGGCCAACGTCCTGACTTTC.

V usage is TRBV4-3 and J usage is TRBJ2-7; D unresolved. The CDR3 totals 14 residues. Germline CDR1 LGHNA, CDR2 YSLEER. V lost 0 bases, J lost 3 bases, and 9 bases lay in between. The CDR3, as DNA: TGCGCCAGCAGCCAAGATATAACGGGCTACGAGCAGTACTTC. The encoded protein is CASSQDITGYEQYF.

This chain connects TRBV12-3 or TRBV12-4 to TRBJ2-5; no reliable D call. The CDR3 runs 15 residues. Trimming cost V 0 bases and J 1 base, with 9 bases left between them. CDR3 DNA: TGTGCCAGCAGTTTAGCTGGCCCTACCCAAGAGACCCAGTACTTC. It yields the protein CASSLAGPTQETQYF.

The J gene is TRBJ2-7, the V gene TRBV4-3; D uncertain. Trimming left V 1 base short and J 0 bases short, with 10 bases between. The CDR3 extends over 15 amino acids. The germline gives CDR1 LGHNA, CDR2 YSLEER. CDR3 coding DNA: TGCGCCAGCAGCCAAGCATCCTCCAACTCCTACGAGCAGTACTTC. Amino acids: CASSQASSNSYEQYF.

In its sample, this clonotype was seen a few times. The chain recombines TRBV21-1 with TRBJ1-2. TRBV21-1 is deemed a pseudogene. The CDR3 contains 10 residues. This CDR3 is CASIIYGYTF. In DNA, the CDR3 is TGTGCCAGCATAATCTATGGCTACACCTTC.

The chain carries TRBV6-5 and TRBJ2-5; D not certain. CDR3 size: 14 residues. The germline V gene encodes CDR1 MNHEY and CDR2 SVGAGI. With 5 bases removed from V and 4 bases from J, the gap between germline ends came to 14 bases. The CDR3 region is CASSGLGSSETQYF. The CDR3 nucleotides read TGTGCCAGCAGTGGGCTAGGATCTTCAGAGACCCAGTACTTC.

A few counts support this clonotype. This chain uses TRBV9 with TRBJ2-5; 9 nucleotides agree with TRBD2. Germline V lookup: CDR1 SGDLS, CDR2 YYNGEE. Germline trimming cut 1 base from V and 5 bases from J; bases unmatched to any gene: 6. This CDR3 is 15 amino acids long. CDR3 bases: TGTGCCAGCAGCGTAAGAACTAGCGGGCCGGAGACCCAGTACTTC. It encodes CASSVRTSGPETQYF. Drawing the rest from reference TRBV9 and TRBJ2-5, the complete variable domain is DSGVTQTPKHLITATGQRVTLRCSPRSGDLSVYWYQQSLDQGLQFLIQYYNGEERAKGNILERFSAQQFPDLHSELNLSSLELGDSALYFCASSVRTSGPETQYFGPGTRLLVL.

The J gene is TRBJ2-5, the V gene TRBV27; TRBD1 agrees at 10 bases. The V segment lost 4 bases and the J segment 1 base; nucleotides outside the gene matches: 9. Germline CDR1 reads MNHEY; CDR2 reads SMNVEV (reference sequence). This CDR3 region has 17 residues. CDR3 sequence reads: CASSSLQTGGFQETQYF. The DNA of the CDR3 is TGTGCCAGCAGTTCACTCCAGACAGGGGGCTTCCAAGAGACCCAGTACTTC.

V gene TRBV27 combines with J gene TRBJ2-7; D perhaps matches TRBD1 (5 bases). This CDR3 spans 13 amino acids. V shed 7 bases and J shed 5 bases, with 15 bases lying between them. Germline V lookup: CDR1 MNHEY, CDR2 SMNVEV (reference sequence). CDR3 protein: CASTPAGSHEQYF. The CDR3, as DNA: TGTGCCAGCACTCCCGCAGGGTCCCACGAGCAGTACTTC.

This sequence joins TRBV29-1 and TRBJ1-5; D uncertain. Germline CDR1 reads SQVTM; CDR2 reads ANQGSEA. The CDR3 is 14 residues long. CDR3 protein: CSHRPPGHNQPQHF. The CDR3 nucleotides are TGCAGTCATCGGCCCCCCGGGCACAATCAGCCCCAGCATTTT.

J is TRBJ2-5 and V is TRBV28; 7 positions match TRBD1. Germline CDR1 MDHEN, CDR2 SYDVKM. With V trimmed by 8 bases and J by 6 bases, 12 bases remained unmatched. The CDR3 loop spans 14 amino acids. The CDR3 is CASLSTGDGKTQYF. CDR3 DNA: TGTGCCAGCCTATCCACAGGGGACGGGAAGACCCAGTACTTC.

The genes are TRBV30 and TRBJ2-5; 8 nucleotides align to TRBD1. CDR3 length: 15 residues. Losses at the gene ends were 3 bases for V and 1 base for J; bases not matched to a gene: 7. Germline V lookup: CDR1 GTSNPN, CDR2 SVGIG (reference sequence). The CDR3 DNA follows: TGTGCCTGGAGAGCCGGACAGGGACGCCAAGAGACCCAGTACTTC. It specifies CAWRAGQGRQETQYF.

The chain joins TRBV3-1 to TRBJ2-7, with TRBD2 identical over 13 bases. Unmatched junction bases numbered 9, after V lost 4 bases and J lost 0 bases. The CDR3 runs 18 residues. Germline-derived CDR1 and CDR2 are LGHDT and YNNKEL (reference sequence). CDR3 protein: CASSRGLAGDWVSYEQYF. The CDR3 DNA reads TGTGCCAGCAGCCGAGGACTAGCGGGAGATTGGGTCTCCTACGAGCAGTACTTC.

This sequence joins TRBV2 and TRBJ2-5; D tentatively fits TRBD1 or TRBD2 (5 bases each). The germline gives CDR1 SNHLY, CDR2 FYNNEI. Trimming shortened V by 4 bases and J by 11 bases, and 23 bases separated the two germline ends. The CDR3 spans 15 residues. In nucleotides, the CDR3 is TGTGCCAGCAGTGCTGATCAGGGCCCCTTATGGGAGCAGTACTTC. As protein: CASSADQGPLWEQYF.

The chain uses TRBV7-3 and TRBJ2-7; 9 positions match TRBD1. The CDR3 runs 14 residues. Germline V lookup: CDR1 SGHTA, CDR2 FQGTGA. After removal of 6 bases from V and 4 bases from J, the junction contained 7 bases not matched to a gene. The CDR3 DNA sequence: TGTGCCAGCAGTCCCCAGGGGACAGGGTACGAGCAGTACTTC. It specifies CASSPQGTGYEQYF.

J is TRBJ1-3 and V is TRBV29-1, with unresolved D. The V end was cut by 1 base, the J end by 2 bases, with 15 bases between. Germline V lookup: CDR1 SQVTM, CDR2 ANQGSEA. The CDR3 is made up of 16 amino acids. The CDR3 protein is CSVEVGLHGAGNTIYF. The CDR3 DNA follows: TGCAGCGTTGAAGTAGGTTTACATGGAGCTGGAAACACCATATATTTT.